This T cell receptor beta chain stems from a study of CD8 T cells in Susac syndrome. The study, taken as a whole, reports: The TCR sequencing and HLA analysis in the study involved a relatively small number of individuals, as the study acknowledged.

In the case of this clonotype: The antigen is not known.

It was with random hexamers that about 0.45 to 1 ug RNA was reverse transcribed. The authors amplified TCR beta CDR3 across 54 Vbeta and 13 Jbeta using immunoSEQ multiplex PCR. TCRdb processed the immunoSEQ multiplex PCR reads anew with MiXCR; each CDR3 protein has one entry. The sample lists some 160,000 distinct CDR3 sequences; approximately 96% were seen once. TCR beta sequencing was performed on blood CD8+ and CD4+ T cells. TEMRA cells were FACS-enriched, with CD8+ and CD4+ T cells isolated negatively. The germline V gene encodes CDR1 MGHRA and CDR2 YSYEKL. V was clipped by 2 bases and J by 15 bases, with 20 bases between them. The CDR3 length is 14 residues.

The TCR was taken from a human donor with multiple sclerosis. Sequencing was carried out using CD8+ T cells from PBMCs. The chain employs TRBV4-1 and TRBJ2-1; D possibly matches TRBD1 or TRBD2 (5 bases each). For the CDR3, the DNA is TGCGCCAGCAGCCAATTCTTCACCTGGGGACCCTGGTTCTTC. This encodes CASSQFFTWGPWFF.